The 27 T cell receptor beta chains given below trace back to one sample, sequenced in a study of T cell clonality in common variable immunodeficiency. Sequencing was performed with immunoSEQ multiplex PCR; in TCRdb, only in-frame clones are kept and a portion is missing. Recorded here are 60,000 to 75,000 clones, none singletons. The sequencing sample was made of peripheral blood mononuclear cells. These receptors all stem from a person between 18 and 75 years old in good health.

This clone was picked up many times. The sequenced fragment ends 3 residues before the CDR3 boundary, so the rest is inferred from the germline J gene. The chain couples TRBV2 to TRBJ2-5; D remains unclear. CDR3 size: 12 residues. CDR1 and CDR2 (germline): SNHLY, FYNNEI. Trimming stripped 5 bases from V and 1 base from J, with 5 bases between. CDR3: CASSRVQETQYF. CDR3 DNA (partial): TGTGCCAGCAGTAGGGTCCAAGAGACC.

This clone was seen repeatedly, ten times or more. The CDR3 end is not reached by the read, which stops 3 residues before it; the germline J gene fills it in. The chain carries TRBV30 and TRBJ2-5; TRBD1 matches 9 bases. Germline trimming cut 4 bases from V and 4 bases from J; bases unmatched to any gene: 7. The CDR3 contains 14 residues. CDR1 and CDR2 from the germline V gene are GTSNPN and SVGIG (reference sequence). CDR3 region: CAWNTGGRGETQYF. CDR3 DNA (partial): TGTGCCTGGAATACAGGGGGCCGGGGAGAGACC.

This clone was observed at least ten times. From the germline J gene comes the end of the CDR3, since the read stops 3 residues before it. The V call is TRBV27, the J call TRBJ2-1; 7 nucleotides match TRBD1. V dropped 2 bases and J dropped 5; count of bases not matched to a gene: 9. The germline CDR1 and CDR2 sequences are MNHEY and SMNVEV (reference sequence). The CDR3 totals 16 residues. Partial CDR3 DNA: TGTGCCAGCAGTTTAAGGGGATACCAGGGGGACAATGAG. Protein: CASSLRGYQGDNE. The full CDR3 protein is CASSLRGYQGDNEQFF.

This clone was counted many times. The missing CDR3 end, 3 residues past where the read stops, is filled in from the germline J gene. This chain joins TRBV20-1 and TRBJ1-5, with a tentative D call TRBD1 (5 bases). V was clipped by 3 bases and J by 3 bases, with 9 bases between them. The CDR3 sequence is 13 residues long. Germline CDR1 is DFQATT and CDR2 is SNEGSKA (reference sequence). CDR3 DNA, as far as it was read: TGCAGTGCTAGTGTGGACACCAATCAGCCC. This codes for CSASVDTNQP. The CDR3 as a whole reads CSASVDTNQPQHF.

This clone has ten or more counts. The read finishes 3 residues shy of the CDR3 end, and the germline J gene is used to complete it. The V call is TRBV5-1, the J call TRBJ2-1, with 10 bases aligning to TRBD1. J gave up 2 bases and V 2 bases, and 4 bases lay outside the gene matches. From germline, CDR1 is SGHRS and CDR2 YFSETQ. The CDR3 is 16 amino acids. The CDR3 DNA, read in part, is TGCGCCAGCAGCTTCGTGACAGGGGGCGCCTACAATGAG. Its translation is CASSFVTGGAYNE. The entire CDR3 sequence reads CASSFVTGGAYNEQFF.

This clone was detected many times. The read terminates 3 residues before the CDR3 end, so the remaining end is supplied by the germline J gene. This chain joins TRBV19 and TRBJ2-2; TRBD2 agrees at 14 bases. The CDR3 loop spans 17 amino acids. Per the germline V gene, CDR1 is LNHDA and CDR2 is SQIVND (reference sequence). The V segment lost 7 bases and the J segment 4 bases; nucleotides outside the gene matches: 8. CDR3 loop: CASTGGLAGAITGELFF. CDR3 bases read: TGTGCCAGTACAGGGGGACTAGCGGGAGCTATCACCGGGGAG.

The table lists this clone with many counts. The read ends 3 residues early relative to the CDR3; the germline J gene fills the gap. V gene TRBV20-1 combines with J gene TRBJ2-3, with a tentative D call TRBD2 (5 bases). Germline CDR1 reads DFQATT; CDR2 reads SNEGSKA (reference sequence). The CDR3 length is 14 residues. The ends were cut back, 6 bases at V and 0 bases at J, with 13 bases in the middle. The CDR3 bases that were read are TGCAGTGCCCTGCTTGGCGGGAGCACAGATACG. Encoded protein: CSALLGGSTDT. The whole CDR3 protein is CSALLGGSTDTQYF.

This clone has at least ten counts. The sequenced part of the CDR3 DNA is TGCAGTGCTATGGGGGACAGGGAAGAGACC. Its translation: CSAMGDREET. The whole CDR3 protein reads CSAMGDREETQYF. The chain employs TRBV20-1 and TRBJ2-5; 9 nucleotides align to TRBD1. The observed sequence ends 3 residues before the CDR3 terminus, with the missing tail filled in from the germline J gene. The CDR3 length is 13 residues. Per germline, CDR1 DFQATT and CDR2 SNEGSKA (reference sequence). Losses at the gene ends were 4 bases for V and 3 bases for J; bases not matched to a gene: 3.

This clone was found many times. The sequenced CDR3 bases are TGTGCCAGCAGCCACACTAGCGCGCAGACCGGGGAG. As protein: CASSHTSAQTGE. In full, the CDR3 is CASSHTSAQTGELFF. The chain links TRBV7-9 to TRBJ2-2, with 7 nucleotides matching TRBD2. Coverage ceases 3 residues before the CDR3 finishes, and the germline J gene fills in the end. CDR1 is SEHNR, CDR2 FQNEAQ, per germline (reference sequence). The CDR3 contains 15 residues. Trimming cost V 5 bases and J 5 bases; bases outside gene matches: 8.

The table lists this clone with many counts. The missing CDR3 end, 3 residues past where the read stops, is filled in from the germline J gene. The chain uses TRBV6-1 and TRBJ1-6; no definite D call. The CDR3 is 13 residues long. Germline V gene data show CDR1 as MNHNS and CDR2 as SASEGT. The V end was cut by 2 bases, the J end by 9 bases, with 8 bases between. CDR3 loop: CASSESGVSPLHF. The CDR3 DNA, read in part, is TGTGCCAGCAGTGAATCCGGGGTTTCACCC.

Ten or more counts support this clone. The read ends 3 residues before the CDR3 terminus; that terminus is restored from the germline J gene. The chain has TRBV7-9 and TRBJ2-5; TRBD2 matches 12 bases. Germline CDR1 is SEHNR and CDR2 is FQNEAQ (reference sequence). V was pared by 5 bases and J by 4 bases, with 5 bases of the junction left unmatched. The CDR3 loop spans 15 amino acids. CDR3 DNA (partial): TGTGCCAGCAGCCTGACTAGCGGGAGAGGAGAGACC. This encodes CASSLTSGRGET. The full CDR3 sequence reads CASSLTSGRGETQYF.

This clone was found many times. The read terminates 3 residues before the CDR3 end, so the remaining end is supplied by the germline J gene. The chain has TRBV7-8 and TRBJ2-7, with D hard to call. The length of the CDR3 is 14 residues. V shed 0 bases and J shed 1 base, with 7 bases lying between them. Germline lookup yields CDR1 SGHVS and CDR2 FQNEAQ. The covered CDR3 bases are TGTGCCAGCAGCTTAGCGCGGAAATCCTACGAG. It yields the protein CASSLARKSYE. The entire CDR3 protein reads CASSLARKSYEQYF.

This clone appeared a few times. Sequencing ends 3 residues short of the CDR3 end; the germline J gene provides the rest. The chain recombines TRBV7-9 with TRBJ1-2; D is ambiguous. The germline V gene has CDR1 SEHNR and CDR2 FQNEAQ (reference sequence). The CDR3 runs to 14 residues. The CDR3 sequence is CASSFSGSSDDYTF. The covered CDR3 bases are TGTGCCAGCAGCTTTAGCGGGAGTTCCGACGAC.

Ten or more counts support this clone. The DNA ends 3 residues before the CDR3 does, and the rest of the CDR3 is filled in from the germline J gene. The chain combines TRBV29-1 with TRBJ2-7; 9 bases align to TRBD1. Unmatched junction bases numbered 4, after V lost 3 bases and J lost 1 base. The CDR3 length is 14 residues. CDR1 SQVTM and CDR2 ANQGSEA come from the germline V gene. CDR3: CSVDLGTGSYEQYF. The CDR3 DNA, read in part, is TGCAGCGTTGACCTCGGGACAGGGTCCTACGAG.

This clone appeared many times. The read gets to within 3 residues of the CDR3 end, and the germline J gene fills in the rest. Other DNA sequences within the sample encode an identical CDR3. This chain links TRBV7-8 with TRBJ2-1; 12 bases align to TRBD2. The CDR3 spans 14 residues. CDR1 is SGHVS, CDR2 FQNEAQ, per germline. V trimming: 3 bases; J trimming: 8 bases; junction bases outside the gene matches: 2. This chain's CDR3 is CASSLLAGGDEQFF. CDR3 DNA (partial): TGTGCCAGCAGCTTGCTAGCGGGAGGGGATGAG.

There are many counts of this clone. The CDR3 sequence is CSASPTGAHEQYF. The sequenced CDR3 bases are TGCAGTGCTAGCCCCACAGGGGCTCACGAG. The rearrangement joins TRBV20-1 to TRBJ2-7; 7 positions match TRBD1. The read ends 3 residues before the CDR3 terminus; that terminus is restored from the germline J gene. Germline values: CDR1 DFQATT, CDR2 SNEGSKA (reference sequence). The CDR3 runs 13 residues. With V trimmed by 3 bases and J by 5 bases, 7 bases remained unmatched.

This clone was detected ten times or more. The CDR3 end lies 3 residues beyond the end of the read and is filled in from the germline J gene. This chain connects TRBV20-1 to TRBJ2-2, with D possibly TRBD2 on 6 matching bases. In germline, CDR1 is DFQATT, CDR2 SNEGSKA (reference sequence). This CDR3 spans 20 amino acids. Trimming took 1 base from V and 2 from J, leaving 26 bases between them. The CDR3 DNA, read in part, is TGCAGTGCTAGAGTCCCACCTGTACTAGCCCGCAGTAAAAACACCGGGGAG. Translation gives CSARVPPVLARSKNTGE. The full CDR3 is CSARVPPVLARSKNTGELFF.

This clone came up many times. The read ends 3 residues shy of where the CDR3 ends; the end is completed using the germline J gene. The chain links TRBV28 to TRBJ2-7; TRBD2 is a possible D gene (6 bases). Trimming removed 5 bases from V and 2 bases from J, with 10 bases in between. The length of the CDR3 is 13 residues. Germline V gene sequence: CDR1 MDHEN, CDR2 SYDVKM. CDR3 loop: CASSPSVTYEQYF. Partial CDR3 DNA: TGTGCCAGCAGTCCTAGCGTAACCTACGAG.

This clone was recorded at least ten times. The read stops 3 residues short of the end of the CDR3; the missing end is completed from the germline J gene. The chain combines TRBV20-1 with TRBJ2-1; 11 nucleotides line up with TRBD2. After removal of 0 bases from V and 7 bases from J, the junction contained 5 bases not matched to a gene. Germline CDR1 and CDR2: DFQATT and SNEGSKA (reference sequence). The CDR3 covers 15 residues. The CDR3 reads CSAREVAGGPNEQFF. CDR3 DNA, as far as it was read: TGCAGTGCTAGAGAAGTAGCGGGAGGGCCTAATGAG.

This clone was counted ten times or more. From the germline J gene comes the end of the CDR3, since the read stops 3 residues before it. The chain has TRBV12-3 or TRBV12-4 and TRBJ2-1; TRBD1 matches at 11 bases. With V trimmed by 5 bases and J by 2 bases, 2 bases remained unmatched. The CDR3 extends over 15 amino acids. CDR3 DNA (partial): TGTGCCAGCAGTCAGGGACAGGGGGCCTACAATGAG. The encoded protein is CASSQGQGAYNE. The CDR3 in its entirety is CASSQGQGAYNEQFF.

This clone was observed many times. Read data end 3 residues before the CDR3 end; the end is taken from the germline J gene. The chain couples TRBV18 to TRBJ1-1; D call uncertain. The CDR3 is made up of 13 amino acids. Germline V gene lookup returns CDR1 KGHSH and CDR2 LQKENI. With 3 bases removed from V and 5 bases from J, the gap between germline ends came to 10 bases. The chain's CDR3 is CASSPEGRTEAFF. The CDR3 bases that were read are TGTGCCAGCTCACCGGAGGGTAGGACTGAA.

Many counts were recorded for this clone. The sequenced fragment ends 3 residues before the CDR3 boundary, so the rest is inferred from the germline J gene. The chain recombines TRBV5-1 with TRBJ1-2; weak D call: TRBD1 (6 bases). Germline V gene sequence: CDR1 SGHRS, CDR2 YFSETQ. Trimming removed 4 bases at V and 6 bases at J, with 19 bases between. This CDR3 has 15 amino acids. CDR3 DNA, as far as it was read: TGCGCCAGCAGCCCCGAATTCGGACAGTTGGATGGC. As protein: CASSPEFGQLDG. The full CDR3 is CASSPEFGQLDGYTF.

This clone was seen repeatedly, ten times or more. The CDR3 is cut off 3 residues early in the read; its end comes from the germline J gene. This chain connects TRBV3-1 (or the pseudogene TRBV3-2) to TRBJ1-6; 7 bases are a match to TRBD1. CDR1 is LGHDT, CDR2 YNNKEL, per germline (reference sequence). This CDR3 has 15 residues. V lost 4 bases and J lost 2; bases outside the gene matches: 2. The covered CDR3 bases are TGTGCCAGCAGCCCCGACAGGGCCTATAATTCACCC. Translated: CASSPDRAYNSP. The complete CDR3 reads CASSPDRAYNSPLHF.

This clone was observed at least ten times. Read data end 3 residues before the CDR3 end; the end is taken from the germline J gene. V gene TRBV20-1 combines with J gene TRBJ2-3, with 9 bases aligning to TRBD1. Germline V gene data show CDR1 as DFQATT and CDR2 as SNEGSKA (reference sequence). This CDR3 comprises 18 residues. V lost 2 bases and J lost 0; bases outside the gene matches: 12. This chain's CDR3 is CSARSPRGQGISTDTQYF. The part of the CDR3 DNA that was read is TGCAGTGCTAGATCCCCCCGGGGACAGGGAATAAGCACAGATACG.

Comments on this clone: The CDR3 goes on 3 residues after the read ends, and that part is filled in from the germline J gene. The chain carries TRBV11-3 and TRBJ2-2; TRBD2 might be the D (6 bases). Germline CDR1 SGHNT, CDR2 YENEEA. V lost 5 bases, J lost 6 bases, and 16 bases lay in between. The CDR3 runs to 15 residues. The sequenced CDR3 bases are TGTGCCAGCAGCGTTAGCGGTACCCGCGCCGGGGAG. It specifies CASSVSGTRAGE. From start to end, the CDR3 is CASSVSGTRAGELFF.

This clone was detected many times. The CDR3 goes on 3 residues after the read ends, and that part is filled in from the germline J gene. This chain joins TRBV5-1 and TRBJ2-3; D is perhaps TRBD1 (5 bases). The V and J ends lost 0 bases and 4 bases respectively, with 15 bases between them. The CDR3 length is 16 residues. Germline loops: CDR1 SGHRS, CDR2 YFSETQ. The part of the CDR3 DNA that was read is TGCGCCAGCAGCTTGGACGGCAGGGCCTCTTCAGATACG. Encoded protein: CASSLDGRASSDT. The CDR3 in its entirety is CASSLDGRASSDTQYF.

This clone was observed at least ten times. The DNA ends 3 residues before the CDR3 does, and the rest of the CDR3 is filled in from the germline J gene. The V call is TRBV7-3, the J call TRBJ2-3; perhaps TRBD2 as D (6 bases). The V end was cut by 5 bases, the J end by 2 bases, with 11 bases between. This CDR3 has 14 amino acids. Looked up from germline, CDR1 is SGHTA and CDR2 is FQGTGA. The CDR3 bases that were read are TGTGCCAGCAGCCCTGGGACTTCCACAGATACG. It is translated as CASSPGTSTDT. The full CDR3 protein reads CASSPGTSTDTQYF.